Below, 27 T cell receptor beta chains from the same sample are listed, as sequenced in a study of blood T cell repertoires in COVID-19. The table came from immunoSEQ multiplex PCR; TCRdb's copy has only in-frame clones and leaves some out. The sample has 30,000 to 40,000 clones; 85% to 90% are singletons. The specimen was peripheral blood. The receptors were gathered from a man aged 65 to 85 with active COVID-19.

The V call is TRBV7-9, the J call TRBJ1-1, with D possibly matching TRBD1 (6 bases). This CDR3 has 15 amino acids. The ends were cut back, 7 bases at V and 4 bases at J, with 19 bases in the middle. Germline V gives CDR1 SEHNR, CDR2 FQNEAQ (reference sequence). The CDR3 sequence is CASILGAVGSTEAFF. The CDR3 DNA reads as TGTGCCAGCATCCTGGGGGCAGTAGGGAGCACTGAAGCTTTCTTT.

In this sample, this clone turned up a few times. The chain's CDR3 is CASSQGVGGRAEAFF. The CDR3 DNA reads TGCGCCAGCAGCCAAGGGGTAGGGGGCCGGGCTGAAGCTTTCTTT. V gene TRBV4-1 combines with J gene TRBJ1-1, with TRBD1 matching over 7 bases. Germline CDR1 MGHRA, CDR2 YSYEKL. V trimming: 1 base; J trimming: 6 bases; junction bases outside the gene matches: 8. This CDR3 is 15 amino acids long.

The chain employs TRBV2 and TRBJ2-2, with a possible D match to TRBD2 (5 bases). V was trimmed by 6 bases and J by 7 bases, leaving 9 bases between them. Germline values: CDR1 SNHLY, CDR2 FYNNEI. The CDR3 length is 12 residues. The CDR3 DNA follows: TGTGCCAGCAGGGGAGTGGGCGGGGAGCTGTTTTTT. The encoded protein is CASRGVGGELFF.

The chain has TRBV4-1 and TRBJ1-4; 7 bases align to TRBD1. The CDR3 length is 17 residues. CDR1 and CDR2 (germline): MGHRA, YSYEKL. After removal of 3 bases from V and 3 bases from J, the junction contained 10 bases not matched to a gene. CDR3 protein: CASSQPYRGAANEKLFF. The CDR3 DNA is TGCGCCAGCAGCCAGCCTTACAGGGGCGCGGCTAATGAAAAACTGTTTTTT.

The gene calls are TRBV2 and TRBJ2-1, with D possibly matching TRBD2 (5 bases). Trimming left V 4 bases short and J 14 bases short, with 15 bases between. The length of the CDR3 is 12 residues. In germline, CDR1 is SNHLY, CDR2 FYNNEI. The CDR3 protein is CASSGKEDGKFF. The DNA for the CDR3 is TGTGCCAGCAGTGGGAAGGAGGATGGGAAGTTCTTC.

This clone was observed a few times. The CDR3 nucleotides read TGTGCCCTCAAGGCCACAGGGGCGCACGGGGAGCTGTTTTTT. Translating it yields CALKATGAHGELFF. The rearrangement joins TRBV6-5 to TRBJ2-2; 7 positions match TRBD1. The CDR3 has 14 amino acids. With V trimmed by 11 bases and J by 7 bases, 13 bases remained unmatched. CDR1 and CDR2 (germline): MNHEY, SVGAGI.

This sequence joins TRBV7-6 and TRBJ2-1, with 7 bases fitting TRBD2. Germline CDR1 SGHVS, CDR2 FNYEAQ. Losses at the gene ends were 5 bases for V and 2 bases for J; bases not matched to a gene: 6. This CDR3 is built from 15 residues. The CDR3 nucleotides are TGTGCCAGCAGCCCCCCTAGCGGAGCCTACAATGAGCAGTTCTTC. Amino acids: CASSPPSGAYNEQFF.

This chain uses TRBV28 with TRBJ2-2; possible D gene TRBD1, 6 bases. This CDR3 has 19 amino acids. The ends were cut back, 2 bases at V and 7 bases at J, with 26 bases in the middle. Germline loops: CDR1 MDHEN, CDR2 SYDVKM. The CDR3 loop reads CASSLPTKWAGVSVGELFF. The CDR3 DNA reads as TGTGCCAGCAGTTTACCCACAAAGTGGGCAGGGGTTTCGGTCGGGGAGCTGTTTTTT.

This chain links TRBV6-1 with TRBJ1-5, with 8 bases lining up with TRBD1. Germline V gene sequence: CDR1 MNHNS, CDR2 SASEGT. V shed 2 bases, J shed 4 bases, and the junction held 1 base outside the gene matches. The CDR3 extends over 14 amino acids. The CDR3 DNA reads as TGTGCCAGCAGTGAACAGGGGGCGAATCAGCCCCAGCATTTT. It encodes CASSEQGANQPQHF.

This chain joins TRBV24-1 and TRBJ2-1, with 8 bases identical to TRBD2. Germline trimming cut 9 bases from V and 7 bases from J; bases unmatched to any gene: 19. The CDR3 length is 17 residues. Germline V gene data show CDR1 as KGHDR and CDR2 as SFDVKD. CDR3 in DNA: TGTGCCACCGCAGTCGGGGGGGGGCCGTTGGTGGGGAATGAGCAGTTCTTC. It is translated as CATAVGGGPLVGNEQFF.

This rearrangement joins TRBV18 to TRBJ1-2, with 8 bases matching TRBD1. Germline CDR1 KGHSH, CDR2 LQKENI. With 3 bases clipped from V and 4 bases from J, the junction kept 4 bases outside the gene matches. The CDR3 has 14 residues. The CDR3 sequence: CASSPAGGIYGYTF. CDR3 DNA sequence: TGTGCCAGCTCACCCGCAGGGGGCATCTATGGCTACACCTTC.

This clone was counted between two and nine times. This sequence joins TRBV7-3 and TRBJ1-1; 8 bases agree with TRBD1. The V and J ends lost 4 bases and 5 bases, in that order; junction bases with no gene match: 3. The CDR3 has 13 amino acids. The germline CDR1 and CDR2 sequences are SGHTA and FQGTGA. The CDR3 is CASSYTGGTEAFF. The CDR3 nucleotides are TGTGCCAGCAGCTACACAGGGGGGACTGAAGCTTTCTTT.

The V gene is TRBV2, the J gene TRBJ2-1; D is possibly TRBD1 (5 bases). V lost 6 bases and J 5 bases, leaving 14 bases between the germline ends. Germline CDR1 is SNHLY and CDR2 is FYNNEI. CDR3 length: 14 residues. The CDR3 region is CASSMDKPNNEQFF. For the CDR3, the DNA is TGTGCCAGCAGCATGGACAAACCGAACAATGAGCAGTTCTTC.

The chain links TRBV9 to TRBJ1-5; no clear D. Per the germline V gene, CDR1 is SGDLS and CDR2 is YYNGEE. This CDR3 spans 15 amino acids. Trimming took off 0 bases at V and 3 bases at J, with 10 bases between the two ends. The CDR3 coding sequence is TGTGCCAGCAGCGTAGATGCAGGTACCAATCAGCCCCAGCATTTT. It yields the protein CASSVDAGTNQPQHF.

The chain employs TRBV19 and TRBJ2-1, with 9 bases matching TRBD1. The germline V gene encodes CDR1 LNHDA and CDR2 SQIVND (reference sequence). The ends lost 6 bases at V and 9 bases at J; junction bases unmatched: 15. The CDR3 runs 16 residues. The CDR3 here is CASRKSGTGKVSEQFF. The CDR3 nucleotides read TGTGCCAGTAGAAAATCCGGGACAGGGAAAGTAAGTGAGCAGTTCTTC.

The gene calls are TRBV24-1 and TRBJ2-1; 10 nucleotides align to TRBD2. This CDR3 spans 16 amino acids. The V segment lost 4 bases and the J segment 4 bases; nucleotides outside the gene matches: 6. Germline loops: CDR1 KGHDR, CDR2 SFDVKD. This CDR3 reads CATSDPTSGKYNEQFF. The CDR3 coding sequence is TGTGCCACCAGTGACCCCACTAGCGGGAAGTACAATGAGCAGTTCTTC.

The gene calls are TRBV11-2 and TRBJ1-5; D unresolved. Trimming took 0 bases from V and 11 from J, leaving 11 bases between them. This CDR3 spans 13 amino acids. Looked up from germline, CDR1 is SGHAT and CDR2 is FQNNGV. CDR3 sequence (DNA): TGTGCCAGCAGCTTAGATCAGGAAAGGACCCAGCATTTT. Translated, it gives CASSLDQERTQHF.

This clone was seen more than once but under ten times. This chain joins TRBV7-6 and TRBJ1-5; D possibly corresponds to TRBD1 (5 bases). CDR3 size: 17 residues. The V and J ends lost 1 base and 2 bases respectively, with 15 bases between them. The germline V gene encodes CDR1 SGHVS and CDR2 FNYEAQ. CDR3 loop: CASSLGPGQFGNQPQHF. Written as DNA, the CDR3 is TGTGCCAGCAGCTTAGGGCCAGGGCAATTTGGCAATCAGCCCCAGCATTTT.

The table lists this clone with a count of one. The chain has TRBV9 and TRBJ2-1; maybe TRBD2 (6 bases). V was trimmed by 0 bases and J by 3 bases, leaving 16 bases between them. The CDR3 runs to 17 residues. CDR1 is SGDLS, CDR2 YYNGEE, per germline. Here the CDR3 DNA reads TGTGCCAGCAGCGTAGGTAGGGCGGGAATGAACTACAATGAGCAGTTCTTC. Translation: CASSVGRAGMNYNEQFF.

The V and J genes are TRBV7-2 and TRBJ2-1; 15 bases line up with TRBD2. The CDR3 has 18 amino acids. From germline, CDR1 is SGHTA and CDR2 FQGNSA. Trimming took 3 bases from V and 7 from J; bases not matched to a gene: 10. CDR3 in DNA: TGTGCCAGCAGCTTCGGGACTAGCGGGAGGCGTGTTGGGAATGAGCAGTTCTTC. This encodes CASSFGTSGRRVGNEQFF.

V usage is TRBV19 and J usage is TRBJ2-3; D perhaps matches TRBD2 (5 bases). This CDR3 is built from 15 residues. Between the trimmed V and J ends, which lost 4 bases and 5 bases, there was a span of 16 bases. Germline loops: CDR1 LNHDA, CDR2 SQIVND (reference sequence). The CDR3 protein is CASSTPGDSKDTQYF. The CDR3 DNA reads as TGTGCCAGTAGTACTCCCGGGGATTCTAAAGATACGCAGTATTTT.

The chain couples TRBV6-5 to TRBJ2-2; a weak D match, TRBD2 (5 bases). CDR1 MNHEY and CDR2 SVGAGI come from the germline V gene. CDR3 length: 16 residues. V was pared by 4 bases and J by 5 bases, with 17 bases between. The CDR3 nucleotides are TGTGCCAGCAGTTTTGGGAGCGGTGGAGGAACCGGGGAGCTGTTTTTT. Translated: CASSFGSGGGTGELFF.

With regard to this clone: One end of the junction fails to match germline, which may point to a read error. The V and J genes are TRBV12-3 or TRBV12-4 and TRBJ2-1; 14 bases map to TRBD2. This CDR3 is 13 amino acids long. CDR3 sequence reads: CASRRLAGGGAVF. The DNA of the CDR3 is TGTGCCAGCAGGCGACTAGCGGGAGGGGGGGCGGTCTTC.

The sample holds one count of this clone. This chain uses TRBV27 with TRBJ2-6; D not certain. From germline, CDR1 is MNHEY and CDR2 SMNVEV (reference sequence). Deletions cut 4 bases from V and 0 bases from J, with 4 bases between. The CDR3 is made up of 14 amino acids. CDR3 sequence (DNA): TGTGCCAGCAGTTCTCTCTCTGGGGCCAACGTCCTGACTTTC. This encodes CASSSLSGANVLTF.

The V call is TRBV27, the J call TRBJ2-2, with TRBD2 identical over 12 bases. The CDR3 is 17 residues long. The germline gives CDR1 MNHEY, CDR2 SMNVEV (reference sequence). J gave up 8 bases and V 2 bases, and 9 bases lay outside the gene matches. CDR3 DNA sequence: TGTGCCAGCAGTTTACCCGGGACTAGCGGGCCCGGGGGGGAGCTGTTTTTT. This encodes CASSLPGTSGPGGELFF.

This clone was seen a handful of times. V is TRBV12-3 or TRBV12-4 and J is TRBJ1-1; D not certain. The CDR3 runs to 13 residues. Trimming took 3 bases from V and 3 from J, leaving 8 bases between them. For the CDR3, the DNA is TGTGCCAGCAGTTTCGAGACTTACACTGAAGCTTTCTTT. Protein sequence: CASSFETYTEAFF.

This chain joins TRBV15 and TRBJ2-3; D is possibly TRBD2 (5 bases). The CDR3 runs 14 residues. The ends were cut back, 4 bases at V and 7 bases at J, with 15 bases in the middle. The germline gives CDR1 LNHNV, CDR2 YYDKDF (reference sequence). The CDR3 bases are TGTGCCACCAGCATACCCCACCGGGAACATACGCAGTATTTT. The encoded protein is CATSIPHREHTQYF.